These 5 T cell receptor beta chains originate from one sample sequenced in a study of spatial heterogeneity in lung cancer. TCRdb fed the 5' RACE reads into MiXCR, producing one record per CDR3 protein. This sample has 77,000 or so distinct CDR3 sequences, with roughly a fifth found just once. Time point noted: sample taken at primary tumor resection. Tumor, nontumor lung or frozen PBMC supplied whole RNA, sequenced without sorting. The input for sequencing was PBMCs, taken at surgery. These receptors came from a male donor with early-stage non-small cell lung cancer.

In its sample, this clonotype was seen many times. The chain joins TRBV11-1 to TRBJ2-7; D possibly corresponds to TRBD2 (6 bases). The CDR3 contains 15 residues. V was shortened by 4 bases and J by 0 bases, with 13 bases between the two germline ends. Germline lookup yields CDR1 SGHAT and CDR2 FQDESV (reference sequence). CDR3 loop: CASSSLARNSYEQYF. The CDR3, as DNA: TGTGCCAGCAGCTCCCTAGCGAGAAACTCCTACGAGCAGTACTTC. The variable domain in full, with the rest retrieved from reference TRBV11-1 and TRBJ2-7, is EAEVAQSPRYKITEKSQAVAFWCDPISGHATLYWYRQILGQGPELLVQFQDESVVDDSQLPKDRFSAERLKGVDSTLKIQPAELGDSAMYLCASSSLARNSYEQYFGPGTRLTVT.

The chain joins TRBV7-2 to TRBJ2-3; D not resolved. Per germline, CDR1 SGHTA and CDR2 FQGNSA. Trimming stripped 5 bases from V and 5 bases from J, with 5 bases between. This CDR3 is 11 amino acids long. The CDR3 loop reads CASSPLDTQYF. Here the CDR3 DNA reads TGTGCCAGCAGCCCATTAGATACGCAGTATTTT.

V usage is TRBV7-2 and J usage is TRBJ2-1; 11 bases match TRBD2. The germline V gene has CDR1 SGHTA and CDR2 FQGNSA. V lost 2 bases and J lost 4; bases outside the gene matches: 1. The CDR3 spans 15 residues. Here the CDR3 reads CASSLTSGRYNEQFF. The CDR3 DNA reads TGTGCCAGCAGCTTAACTAGCGGGAGATACAATGAGCAGTTCTTC.

The CDR3 sequence is CASSHQGIMTEAFF. Here the CDR3 DNA reads TGCGCCAGCAGCCACCAGGGAATCATGACTGAAGCTTTCTTT. This chain links TRBV4-1 with TRBJ1-1; D perhaps matches TRBD1 (5 bases). The CDR3 contains 14 residues. The germline V gene encodes CDR1 MGHRA and CDR2 YSYEKL. The V end was cut by 3 bases, the J end by 5 bases, with 13 bases between.

This clonotype came up a few times. This chain connects TRBV6-2 or TRBV6-3 to TRBJ1-1; 11 bases line up with TRBD1. Germline-derived CDR1 and CDR2 are MNHEY and SVGEGT. The CDR3 spans 15 residues. The trim removed 5 bases at V and 3 bases at J, leaving 5 bases unmatched. DNA of the CDR3: TGTGCCAGCAGTCCCGGGACAGGGGGAGACACTGAAGCTTTCTTT. This sequence encodes CASSPGTGGDTEAFF.